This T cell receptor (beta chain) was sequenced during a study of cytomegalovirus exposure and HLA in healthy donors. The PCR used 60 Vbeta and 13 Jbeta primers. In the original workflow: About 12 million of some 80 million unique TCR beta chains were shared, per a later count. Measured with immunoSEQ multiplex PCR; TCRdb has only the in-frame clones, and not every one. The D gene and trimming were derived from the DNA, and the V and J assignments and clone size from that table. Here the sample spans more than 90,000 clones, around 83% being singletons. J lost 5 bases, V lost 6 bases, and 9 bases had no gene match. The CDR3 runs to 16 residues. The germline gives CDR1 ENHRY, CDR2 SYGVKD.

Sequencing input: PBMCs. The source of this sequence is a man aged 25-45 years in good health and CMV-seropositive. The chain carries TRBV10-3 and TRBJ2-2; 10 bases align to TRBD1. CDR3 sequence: CAISTGTGVVTGELFF. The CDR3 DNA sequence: TGTGCCATCAGCACTGGGACAGGGGTTGTAACCGGGGAGCTGTTTTTT.